This TCR beta chain originates from a study of T cells in localized non-small cell lung cancer. Study-level results: Density of T cells in blood, when higher, went with longer overall survival. Within adjacent lung there appeared a median approximately 62 of the top 100 tumor clones. Because researchers sequenced only one region of the tumor, heterogeneity is still possible. Uninvolved adjacent lung, not tumor, had the highest T cell clonality.

From germline, CDR1 is SGHNT and CDR2 YYREEE (reference sequence). The CDR3 totals 15 residues. The V end lost 0 bases, the J end lost 3 bases, and 9 bases lay between the germline ends. As concerns this clone: Its specificity is unknown.

Produced via immunoSEQ multiplex PCR; TCRdb's table is partial and in-frame only. The sample lists 130,000 or so clones, more than 70% seen once, with 1.7% in the top ten. The genes are TRBV5-4 and TRBJ2-2; D perhaps matches TRBD2 (6 bases). The clonotype was recovered from a female donor older than 55 with stage I lung adenocarcinoma. Sequencing used peripheral blood, obtained before any cancer treatment. The CDR3 nucleotides read TGTGCCAGCAGCTTGGCAGCGGGTGACACCGGGGAGCTGTTTTTT. Translation: CASSLAAGDTGELFF.